Presented here are 27 T cell receptor beta chains from one specimen sequenced in a study of blood T cell repertoires in COVID-19. The repertoire was sequenced with immunoSEQ multiplex PCR; TCRdb's copy has only in-frame clones and lacks some. The data hold fewer than 400,000 clones, with about 85% observed a single time. Sequencing was done on a sample of peripheral blood. The source of these receptors is a woman in her late teens or twenties with acute or convalescent COVID-19.

This chain uses TRBV7-7 with TRBJ1-3, with TRBD1 matching 7 bases. This CDR3 has 16 residues. Germline CDR1 reads SSHAT; CDR2 reads FNYEAQ (reference sequence). Trimming removed 5 bases from V and 0 bases from J; junction bases left unmatched: 7. CDR3 DNA sequence: TGTGCCAGCAGCGGGACAGCGGAGTTCTCTGGAAACACCATATATTTT. Amino acids: CASSGTAEFSGNTIYF.

This clone was found once. J is TRBJ1-1 and V is TRBV20-1; D is uncertain. Per the germline V gene, CDR1 is DFQATT and CDR2 is SNEGSKA (reference sequence). This CDR3 region has 11 residues. The CDR3 DNA reads TGCAGGGCAAACCCAGGAACTGAAGCTTTCTTT. Its protein is CRANPGTEAFF.

The chain employs TRBV10-3 and TRBJ2-2; 11 bases match TRBD2. Germline V CDR1 and CDR2: ENHRY, SYGVKD. The J segment lost 5 bases and the V segment lost 4 bases, leaving 3 bases of the junction unmatched. CDR3 length: 15 amino acids. CDR3 DNA sequence: TGTGCCATCAGTGCGGGACTAGCGGCTACCGGGGAGCTGTTTTTT. Translating gives CAISAGLAATGELFF.

V usage is TRBV5-5 and J usage is TRBJ2-7; 8 bases map to TRBD2. CDR1 SGHKS and CDR2 YYEKEE come from the germline V gene (reference sequence). This CDR3 spans 15 amino acids. V was pared by 3 bases and J by 4 bases, with 9 bases of the junction left unmatched. The CDR3 spells CASSWGAGGWYEQYF. CDR3 nucleotides: TGTGCCAGCAGCTGGGGCGCGGGAGGATGGTACGAGCAGTACTTC.

This clone was observed a handful of times. The chain joins TRBV6-5 to TRBJ1-1, with TRBD1 matching 10 bases. The CDR3 loop spans 14 amino acids. The V gene end was trimmed by 6 bases and the J gene end by 4 bases; junction bases not matched to a gene: 5. Germline V gene data show CDR1 as MNHEY and CDR2 as SVGAGI. The CDR3 coding sequence is TGTGCCAGCAGCCAGACAGGGGGCGGCACTGAAGCTTTCTTT. Amino acids: CASSQTGGGTEAFF.

V is TRBV6-5 and J is TRBJ1-2; possibly TRBD1 for D (6 bases). The germline gives CDR1 MNHEY, CDR2 SVGAGI. The CDR3 runs 15 residues. V shed 0 bases and J shed 5 bases, with 13 bases lying between them. For the CDR3, the DNA is TGTGCCAGCAGTTACTCACAGGGCACCCTTTATGGCTACACCTTC. Its translation: CASSYSQGTLYGYTF.

This chain uses TRBV14 with TRBJ2-7; 10 bases line up with TRBD2. Trimming removed 1 base from V and 4 bases from J; junction bases left unmatched: 7. Germline V gene data show CDR1 as SGHDN and CDR2 as FVKESK. CDR3 length: 16 amino acids. The CDR3 sequence: CASSQALAGKFYEQYF. CDR3 coding DNA: TGTGCCAGCAGCCAAGCACTAGCGGGAAAATTTTACGAGCAGTACTTC. Variable domain in full (rest from reference TRBV14 and TRBJ2-7): EAGVTQFPSHSVIEKGQTVTLRCDPISGHDNLYWYRRVMGKEIKFLLHFVKESKQDESGMPNNRFLAERTGGTYSTLKVQPAELEDSGVYFCASSQALAGKFYEQYFGPGTRLTVT.

The CDR3, as DNA: TGTGCCAGCAGCCAAGTTCCGGGGGGCGAGCAGTACTTC. Translated: CASSQVPGGEQYF. The chain recombines TRBV4-2 with TRBJ2-7, with 7 bases lining up with TRBD2. With 1 base clipped from V and 6 bases from J, the junction kept 3 bases outside the gene matches. This CDR3 has 13 residues. Germline CDR1 is LGHNA and CDR2 is YNFKEQ.

V is TRBV28 and J is TRBJ1-2, with 9 positions matching TRBD1. CDR1 is MDHEN, CDR2 SYDVKM, per germline. The CDR3 is 14 residues long. Trimming took 6 bases from V and 5 from J; bases not matched to a gene: 7. Here the CDR3 reads CASSEGGTGYGYTF. The CDR3 nucleotides are TGTGCCAGCAGCGAAGGCGGGACAGGGTATGGCTACACCTTC.

This clone has only one observation. CDR3 in amino acids: CASSFQGGENSPLHF. CDR3 DNA: TGTGCCAGCAGCTTCCAGGGAGGCGAAAATTCACCCCTCCACTTT. The chain joins TRBV7-3 to TRBJ1-6, with a weak D call TRBD1 (5 bases). Trimming took off 3 bases at V and 7 bases at J, with 13 bases between the two ends. This CDR3 is built from 15 residues. Germline V CDR1 and CDR2: SGHTA, FQGTGA. Full variable domain (outside the CDR3, taken from reference TRBV7-3 and TRBJ1-6): GAGVSQTPSNKVTEKGKYVELRCDPISGHTALYWYRQSLGQGPEFLIYFQGTGAADDSGLPNDRFFAVRPEGSVSTLKIQRTERGDSAVYLCASSFQGGENSPLHFGNGTRLTVT.

This clone was counted once. The chain employs TRBV6-6 and TRBJ1-1; the D gene is possibly TRBD1 (5 bases). Germline CDR1 MNHNY, CDR2 SVGAGI (reference sequence). Trimming pared 0 bases from V and 5 bases from J, leaving 10 bases between. CDR3 length: 14 amino acids. CDR3 DNA: TGTGCCAGCAGTTACTCGCAGGGTAGTACTGAAGCTTTCTTT. Encoded protein: CASSYSQGSTEAFF.

The V gene is TRBV19, the J gene TRBJ2-3; 9 nucleotides line up with TRBD2. V shed 7 bases and J 4 bases; nucleotides not matched to a gene: 3. The germline V gene has CDR1 LNHDA and CDR2 SQIVND (reference sequence). This CDR3 spans 13 amino acids. The CDR3 reads CASNLAGSDTQYF. Here the CDR3 DNA reads TGTGCCAGTAATCTAGCGGGGTCAGATACGCAGTATTTT.

V gene TRBV5-1 combines with J gene TRBJ1-2, with 12 positions matching TRBD1. From germline, CDR1 is SGHRS and CDR2 YFSETQ. Unmatched junction bases numbered 7, after V lost 4 bases and J lost 0 bases. There are 17 residues in the CDR3. CDR3 in DNA: TGCGCCAGCAGCCCCGGGACAGGGGGCCCCGCTAACTATGGCTACACCTTC. It translates to CASSPGTGGPANYGYTF.

V and J are TRBV6-1 and TRBJ1-2, with TRBD1 matching 7 bases. The germline V gene encodes CDR1 MNHNS and CDR2 SASEGT. V gave up 2 bases and J gave up 1 base; unmatched junction bases: 7. This CDR3 contains 16 residues. CDR3: CASSELQGTDNYGYTF. CDR3 bases: TGTGCCAGCAGTGAATTACAGGGGACTGATAACTATGGCTACACCTTC.

The J gene is TRBJ2-3, the V gene TRBV6-5; TRBD2 agrees at 12 bases. V was pared by 8 bases and J by 5 bases, with 5 bases of the junction left unmatched. This CDR3 has 14 residues. Germline V CDR1 and CDR2: MNHEY, SVGAGI. Here the CDR3 DNA reads TGTGCCAGCGCGGGGACTAGCGGGCAAGATACGCAGTATTTT. It yields the protein CASAGTSGQDTQYF.

The chain recombines TRBV6-5 with TRBJ1-3; the D gene is possibly TRBD1 (6 bases). Per the germline V gene, CDR1 is MNHEY and CDR2 is SVGAGI. Trimming cost V 6 bases and J 3 bases, with 15 bases left between them. This CDR3 contains 15 residues. For the CDR3, the DNA is TGTGCCAGCAGCGCACAGGGAGCTTTTGGAAACACCATATATTTT. The encoded protein is CASSAQGAFGNTIYF.

The V call is TRBV5-1, the J call TRBJ2-3; 11 bases match TRBD2. The germline V gene encodes CDR1 SGHRS and CDR2 YFSETQ. The junction had 7 bases not matched to a gene; V was cut back by 4 bases and J by 6 bases. CDR3 length: 15 residues. The CDR3 DNA follows: TGCGCCAGCAGCCTGGGACTAGCGGAGGGGGATACGCAGTATTTT. This translates into CASSLGLAEGDTQYF.

V usage is TRBV9 and J usage is TRBJ2-2; no reliable D call. The CDR3 spans 14 residues. V was clipped by 10 bases and J by 0 bases, with 13 bases between them. Germline CDR1 and CDR2: SGDLS and YYNGEE. Here the CDR3 reads CASTAVANTGELFF. Written as DNA, the CDR3 is TGTGCCTCTACCGCCGTAGCGAACACCGGGGAGCTGTTTTTT.

This chain links TRBV7-8 with TRBJ2-7; D is possibly TRBD1 (5 bases). The CDR3 is 15 residues long. CDR1 SGHVS and CDR2 FQNEAQ come from the germline V gene. Between the trimmed V and J ends, which lost 0 bases and 0 bases, there was a span of 9 bases. The CDR3 spells CASSLAQGFSYEQYF. CDR3 nucleotides: TGTGCCAGCAGCTTAGCCCAGGGTTTCTCCTACGAGCAGTACTTC.

V is TRBV10-3 and J is TRBJ2-6; tentative D call: TRBD2 (6 bases). The V gene lost 4 bases and the J gene lost 1 base, with 14 bases spanning the gap. The CDR3 totals 17 residues. Germline lookup yields CDR1 ENHRY and CDR2 SYGVKD. The chain's CDR3 is CAISAGTQTSGANVLTF. The CDR3 nucleotides are TGTGCCATCAGTGCCGGGACTCAAACATCTGGGGCCAACGTCCTGACTTTC.

This clone was observed once. The chain is built from TRBV18 and TRBJ2-1, with a weak D call TRBD2 (6 bases). V was shortened by 4 bases and J by 4 bases, with 14 bases between the two germline ends. Germline CDR1 is KGHSH and CDR2 is LQKENI. The CDR3 is 15 amino acids. The CDR3 DNA follows: TGTGCCAGCTCACTCGTCGGGGGAGTTTACAATGAGCAGTTCTTC. Translating it yields CASSLVGGVYNEQFF.

The V call is TRBV12-3 or TRBV12-4, the J call TRBJ1-1; D gene unclear. CDR3 size: 13 residues. The V end lost 4 bases, the J end lost 1 base, and 7 bases lay between the germline ends. The CDR3 loop is CASSYTENTEAFF. The CDR3 nucleotides are TGTGCCAGCAGTTACACAGAGAACACTGAAGCTTTCTTT.

The chain recombines TRBV25-1 with TRBJ2-7; D perhaps matches TRBD1 (5 bases). The CDR3 consists of 14 residues. Trimming removed 1 base from V and 4 bases from J, with 11 bases in between. CDR1 is MGHDK, CDR2 SYGVNS, per germline. CDR3 amino acids: CASSESGRDYEQYF. CDR3 sequence (DNA): TGTGCCAGCAGTGAATCGGGCAGGGATTACGAGCAGTACTTC.

V gene TRBV28 combines with J gene TRBJ2-2, with TRBD1 matching 8 bases. The CDR3 covers 15 residues. Per the germline V gene, CDR1 is MDHEN and CDR2 is SYDVKM. The junction had 10 bases not matched to a gene; V was cut back by 6 bases and J by 7 bases. The CDR3 nucleotides read TGTGCCAGCAGCCTGACAGGGGCCGCGGTCGGGGAGCTGTTTTTT. Encoded protein: CASSLTGAAVGELFF.

This clone has a single count. The chain is built from TRBV12-5 and TRBJ1-3; TRBD1 agrees at 7 bases. The trim removed 7 bases at V and 0 bases at J, leaving 12 bases unmatched. From germline, CDR1 is LGHNT and CDR2 FRNRAP. The CDR3 runs 17 residues. CDR3 in DNA: TGTGCTAGTGCGGGCAGGGGGTCCCCGTACTCTGGAAACACCATATATTTT. Translation gives CASAGRGSPYSGNTIYF.

This rearrangement joins TRBV5-6 to TRBJ1-5; D is uncertain. The CDR3 is 14 residues long. Germline CDR1 SGHDT, CDR2 YYEEEE. Between the trimmed V and J ends, which lost 2 bases and 4 bases, there was a span of 10 bases. Here the CDR3 DNA reads TGTGCCAGCAGCTTAGGGAGTATGAATCAGCCCCAGCATTTT. This encodes CASSLGSMNQPQHF.

J is TRBJ1-1 and V is TRBV7-8, with D unclear. This CDR3 has 14 amino acids. V lost 4 bases and J lost 5, with 14 bases in between. Germline V CDR1 and CDR2: SGHVS, FQNEAQ. As DNA, the CDR3 is TGTGCCAGCAGCTCCGGTGGGTGGGCAACTGAAGCTTTCTTT. Protein product: CASSSGGWATEAFF. The complete variable domain, with remaining parts taken from reference TRBV7-8 and TRBJ1-1, reads GAGVSQSPRYKVAKRGQDVALRCDPISGHVSLFWYQQALGQGPEFLTYFQNEAQLDKSGLPSDRFFAERPEGSVSTLKIQRTQQEDSAVYLCASSSGGWATEAFFGQGTRLTVV.